These 8 T cell receptor beta chains share one sample of origin, sequenced in a study of blood T cells in healthy people across ages. Next came a second PCR, run for roughly 6 to 11 cycles, which used a sample-barcoded 5' primer along with a J-beta primer mix. MiXCR, applied by TCRdb to the 5' RACE reads, yields one record per CDR3 protein. The sample includes more than 650,000 distinct CDR3 sequences, roughly 24% of them seen just once. The same data also contributed to another study, on T cells of mothers and their children.

The sequenced material came from blood. All receptors come from a boy aged 5-17 years in good health.

The chain is built from TRBV29-1 and TRBJ2-2, with D tentatively TRBD1 (5 bases). From germline, CDR1 is SQVTM and CDR2 ANQGSEA. V was trimmed by 8 bases and J by 0 bases, leaving 13 bases between them. The CDR3 sequence is 14 residues long. This CDR3 reads CSFLTATNTGELFF. In nucleotides, the CDR3 is TGCAGCTTCCTGACAGCTACGAACACCGGGGAGCTGTTTTTT.

The chain recombines TRBV7-2 with TRBJ2-4; D may correspond to TRBD1 or TRBD2 (5 bases each). Trimming cost V 1 base and J 0 bases, with 10 bases left between them. CDR3 length: 16 residues. CDR1 is SGHTA and CDR2 is FQGNSA in the germline V gene. CDR3 sequence reads: CASSLGLGVAKNIQYF. CDR3 nucleotides: TGTGCCAGCAGCTTAGGCTTGGGGGTAGCCAAAAACATTCAGTACTTC.

This clonotype occurred a few times. The chain uses TRBV5-1 and TRBJ1-2, with a possible D match to TRBD1 (6 bases). Germline CDR1 reads SGHRS; CDR2 reads YFSETQ. Between the trimmed V and J ends, which lost 3 bases and 6 bases, there was a span of 15 bases. The CDR3 spans 14 residues. As DNA, the CDR3 is TGCGCCAGCAGCTGGGGCCGGGGGCGCGATGGCTACACCTTC. It encodes CASSWGRGRDGYTF.

This clonotype was counted only a few times. The CDR3 sequence: CSVGDGFYEQYF. CDR3 bases: TGCAGCGTTGGGGACGGATTCTACGAGCAGTACTTC. V gene TRBV29-1 combines with J gene TRBJ2-7; D may correspond to TRBD1 or TRBD2 (5 bases each). Trimming stripped 4 bases from V and 3 bases from J, with 10 bases between. CDR1 is SQVTM, CDR2 ANQGSEA, per germline. The CDR3 is 12 amino acids.

The sample holds a few counts of this clonotype. The V call is TRBV24-1, the J call TRBJ2-5; 7 positions match TRBD1. The CDR3 covers 15 residues. CDR1 is KGHDR and CDR2 is SFDVKD in the germline V gene. Losses at the gene ends were 3 bases for V and 5 bases for J; bases not matched to a gene: 8. The CDR3 DNA sequence: TGTGCCACCAGTGATCGAAACAGGGGTCGGGAGACCCAGTACTTC. Protein: CATSDRNRGRETQYF.

This clonotype was observed a handful of times. This chain links TRBV12-3 or TRBV12-4 with TRBJ1-1; D is unclear. The CDR3 runs 14 residues. Trimming cost V 5 bases and J 1 base, with 11 bases left between them. This chain's CDR3 is CASSPGDKNTEAFF. The CDR3 DNA reads as TGTGCCAGCAGTCCCGGAGATAAGAACACTGAAGCTTTCTTT.

The gene calls are TRBV24-1 and TRBJ2-1, with D possibly being TRBD1 or TRBD2 (5 bases each). The CDR3 consists of 15 residues. Germline V lookup: CDR1 KGHDR, CDR2 SFDVKD. Trimming took off 3 bases at V and 2 bases at J, with 10 bases between the two ends. The CDR3 DNA reads as TGTGCCACCAGTGATCCACGGGGCGCCTACAATGAGCAGTTCTTC. Amino acids: CATSDPRGAYNEQFF.

This clonotype showed up just a few times. The genes are TRBV7-2 and TRBJ2-7; 8 positions match TRBD1. This CDR3 comprises 15 residues. Germline V gene lookup returns CDR1 SGHTA and CDR2 FQGNSA. J was trimmed by 2 bases and V by 2 bases; bases with no gene match: 5. The CDR3 coding sequence is TGTGCCAGCAGCTTATGGGCAGGGGGCACCTACGAGCAGTACTTC. Protein product: CASSLWAGGTYEQYF. Supplemented by reference TRBV7-2 and TRBJ2-7, the full variable domain reads GAGVSQSPSNKVTEKGKDVELRCDPISGHTALYWYRQSLGQGLEFLIYFQGNSAPDKSGLPSDRFSAERTGGSVSTLTIQRTQQEDSAVYLCASSLWAGGTYEQYFGPGTRLTVT.